This T cell receptor (beta chain) is drawn from a study of blood T cell repertoires in COVID-19. The overall study: Acute and convalescent COVID-19 specimens originated in the United States, Italy and Spain. T cells, B-cell-depleted T cells, or PBMCs provided the cDNA or gDNA that served as material.

In the original workflow: The assay estimated nucleated cells by amplifying reference gene primers. Profiling relied on immunoSEQ multiplex PCR, and the TCRdb table lists in-frame clones only, not all of them. The DNA gave D and trimming, while V, J and clone size come from that table. The sample has 120,000 or so clones, about 80% seen once. Per germline, CDR1 SGHDN and CDR2 FVKESK. Trimming removed 4 bases from V and 13 bases from J, with 14 bases in between. CDR3 length equals 12 residues. Material for sequencing was peripheral blood. The sequence derives from a woman between 45 and 60 years old with acute or convalescent COVID-19. V usage is TRBV14 and J usage is TRBJ2-1; D not resolved. CDR3 amino acids: CASSPLGRSQFF. Here the CDR3 DNA reads TGTGCCAGCAGCCCATTGGGCCGCTCCCAGTTCTTC.